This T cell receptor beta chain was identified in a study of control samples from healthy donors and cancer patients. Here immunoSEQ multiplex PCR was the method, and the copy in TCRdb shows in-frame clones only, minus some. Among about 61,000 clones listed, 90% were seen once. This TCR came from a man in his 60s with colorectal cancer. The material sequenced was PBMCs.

The CDR3 DNA sequence: TGTGCCAGCAGTGAAGAAGCAAACACTGAAGCTTTCTTT. The encoded protein is CASSEEANTEAFF. The rearrangement uses TRBV2 and TRBJ1-1; no firm D call. Per the germline V gene, CDR1 is SNHLY and CDR2 is FYNNEI. V was pared by 1 base and J by 2 bases, with 5 bases between. CDR3 length: 13 residues.